One sample yielded the 21 T cell receptor beta chains listed below, sequenced in a study of cytomegalovirus exposure and HLA in healthy donors. PCR primers comprised 60 Vbeta and 13 Jbeta primers. Assay: immunoSEQ multiplex PCR; the TCRdb copy retains only in-frame clones and omits some. This table has 110,000 or so clones, 67% appearing once. Sequenced sample: PBMCs. Source of these receptors: a man younger than 35 in good health and CMV-seropositive.

In this sample, this clone turned up a few times. The J gene is TRBJ1-2, the V gene TRBV28; tentatively, D is TRBD1 (6 bases). This CDR3 is built from 17 residues. V lost 4 bases to trimming and J lost 4 bases, with 22 bases between them. Germline-derived CDR1 and CDR2 are MDHEN and SYDVKM. CDR3 in amino acids: CASSSYLLGQSGYGYTF. The CDR3 DNA is TGTGCCAGCAGTTCGTACCTCTTGGGACAATCCGGCTATGGCTACACCTTC.

J is TRBJ1-5 and V is TRBV19; 10 bases are shared with TRBD1. The CDR3 runs to 17 residues. J gave up 3 bases and V 1 base, and 6 bases lay outside the gene matches. Germline V gene data show CDR1 as LNHDA and CDR2 as SQIVND (reference sequence). The CDR3 is CASSIADRGLHNQPQHF. The CDR3 coding sequence is TGTGCCAGTAGTATAGCAGACAGGGGGCTCCACAATCAGCCCCAGCATTTT.

The rearrangement links TRBV6-5 to TRBJ1-2; TRBD1 agrees at 8 bases. Germline V lookup: CDR1 MNHEY, CDR2 SVGAGI. CDR3 length: 15 residues. Trimming took 6 bases from V and 3 from J; bases not matched to a gene: 9. The CDR3 sequence is CASRNPGQAYYGYTF. In DNA form, the CDR3 reads TGTGCCAGCAGGAACCCGGGACAGGCCTACTATGGCTACACCTTC.

The chain couples TRBV4-2 to TRBJ2-3; no firm D call. Looked up from germline, CDR1 is LGHNA and CDR2 is YNFKEQ. V lost 1 base and J 1 base, leaving 6 bases between the germline ends. CDR3 length: 14 residues. In DNA, the CDR3 is TGTGCCAGCAGCCAAGCTACTGGCACAGATACGCAGTATTTT. Amino acid sequence: CASSQATGTDTQYF.

V and J are TRBV5-4 and TRBJ2-1, with D perhaps TRBD2 (5 bases). With 4 bases removed from V and 4 bases from J, the gap between germline ends came to 9 bases. The CDR3 covers 13 residues. CDR1 is SGHNT and CDR2 is YYREEE in the germline V gene (reference sequence). The CDR3: CASSPGGYNEQFF. In nucleotides, the CDR3 is TGTGCCAGCAGCCCCGGCGGGTACAATGAGCAGTTCTTC.

The rearrangement uses TRBV19 and TRBJ1-5, with D possibly being TRBD1 (6 bases). The CDR3 totals 14 residues. Looked up from germline, CDR1 is LNHDA and CDR2 is SQIVND (reference sequence). The V and J ends lost 3 bases and 5 bases respectively, with 11 bases between them. CDR3 region: CASSIWGPHQPQHF. The CDR3 DNA reads TGTGCCAGTAGTATCTGGGGGCCCCATCAGCCCCAGCATTTT. The full variable domain, completed using reference TRBV19 and TRBJ1-5, is DGGITQSPKYLFRKEGQNVTLSCEQNLNHDAMYWYRQDPGQGLRLIYYSQIVNDFQKGDIAEGYSVSREKKESFPLTVTSAQKNPTAFYLCASSIWGPHQPQHFGDGTRLSIL.

The genes are TRBV9 and TRBJ1-2, with TRBD1 matching over 10 bases. Germline lookup yields CDR1 SGDLS and CDR2 YYNGEE. V trimming: 0 bases; J trimming: 8 bases; junction bases outside the gene matches: 7. This CDR3 is built from 15 residues. CDR3: CASSVVSATGGGYTF. In DNA form, the CDR3 reads TGTGCCAGCAGCGTAGTGTCGGCGACAGGGGGCGGCTACACCTTC.

The chain links TRBV7-9 to TRBJ2-3, with D perhaps TRBD1 (6 bases). Looked up from germline, CDR1 is SEHNR and CDR2 is FQNEAQ (reference sequence). The CDR3 is 19 residues long. The V gene lost 3 bases and the J gene lost 5 bases, with 27 bases spanning the gap. This CDR3 is CASSLWVVIIPARGDTQYF. The CDR3 nucleotides are TGTGCCAGCAGCTTGTGGGTTGTGATTATCCCGGCCAGGGGAGATACGCAGTATTTT.

CDR3 sequence reads: CATRTLRGAVGGYTF. The CDR3 nucleotides read TGTGCCACCCGGACCTTACGGGGGGCAGTTGGGGGCTACACCTTC. This chain uses TRBV5-6 with TRBJ1-2, with a weak D call TRBD1 (6 bases). Germline values: CDR1 SGHDT, CDR2 YYEEEE. This CDR3 region has 15 residues. Trimming cost V 9 bases and J 8 bases, with 26 bases left between them.

This chain uses TRBV5-6 with TRBJ2-1, with D perhaps TRBD2 (7 bases). The CDR3 covers 13 residues. V was trimmed by 2 bases and J by 9 bases, leaving 12 bases between them. The germline CDR1 and CDR2 sequences are SGHDT and YYEEEE. The CDR3: CASSFGGGAEQFF. DNA of the CDR3: TGTGCCAGCAGCTTTGGGGGGGGCGCTGAGCAGTTCTTC.

The V call is TRBV19, the J call TRBJ2-4, with 9 bases fitting TRBD1. Germline V gene lookup returns CDR1 LNHDA and CDR2 SQIVND (reference sequence). V dropped 8 bases and J dropped 2; count of bases not matched to a gene: 10. The CDR3 consists of 16 residues. The CDR3 loop is CASCPRGQGSKNIQYF. For the CDR3, the DNA is TGTGCCAGTTGCCCCCGGGGACAGGGATCCAAAAACATTCAGTACTTC.

The genes are TRBV10-2 and TRBJ1-6; D is possibly TRBD1 (6 bases). Deletions cut 6 bases from V and 7 bases from J, with 16 bases between. In germline, CDR1 is WSHSY, CDR2 SAAADI. CDR3 length: 15 amino acids. The CDR3 here is CASRANTGHNSPLHF. CDR3 nucleotides: TGCGCCAGCAGGGCAAATACAGGGCACAATTCACCCCTCCACTTT.

CDR3 amino acids: CASSESGASGQETQYF. The DNA of the CDR3 is TGCGCCAGCAGTGAGAGTGGGGCTAGCGGACAAGAGACCCAGTACTTC. The gene calls are TRBV10-1 and TRBJ2-5, with 7 bases lining up with TRBD2. Trimming cost V 2 bases and J 2 bases; bases outside gene matches: 8. Germline CDR1 WNHNN, CDR2 SYGVQD (reference sequence). The CDR3 loop spans 16 amino acids.

In its sample, this clone was seen a few times. The chain combines TRBV7-9 with TRBJ2-2, with 8 nucleotides matching TRBD1. From germline, CDR1 is SEHNR and CDR2 FQNEAQ (reference sequence). This CDR3 contains 16 residues. The ends lost 2 bases at V and 4 bases at J; junction bases unmatched: 6. CDR3 protein: CASSLRQGAITGELFF. In DNA, the CDR3 is TGTGCCAGCAGCTTACGTCAGGGGGCGATCACCGGGGAGCTGTTTTTT.

The gene calls are TRBV10-3 and TRBJ1-1, with D unresolved. The V end lost 2 bases, the J end lost 0 bases, and 10 bases lay between the germline ends. Germline CDR1 ENHRY, CDR2 SYGVKD. The CDR3 is 15 residues long. CDR3 region: CAISEIGRLNTEAFF. CDR3 coding DNA: TGTGCCATCAGTGAGATTGGCAGGTTGAACACTGAAGCTTTCTTT.

The V and J genes are TRBV11-3 and TRBJ2-5; 13 positions match TRBD2. Germline V gene data show CDR1 as SGHNT and CDR2 as YENEEA. The CDR3 has 18 residues. The J segment lost 3 bases and the V segment lost 3 bases, leaving 10 bases of the junction unmatched. The CDR3 loop reads CASSFPLQLAGGEETQYF. The CDR3 coding sequence is TGTGCCAGCAGCTTCCCTTTACAACTAGCGGGGGGGGAAGAGACCCAGTACTTC.

This clone was seen a few times. The chain combines TRBV9 with TRBJ1-6; D unclear. Germline-derived CDR1 and CDR2 are SGDLS and YYNGEE. The CDR3 sequence is 13 residues long. The V and J ends lost 0 bases and 8 bases respectively, with 6 bases between them. CDR3 sequence: CASSVVQDSPLHF. In DNA, the CDR3 is TGTGCCAGCAGCGTAGTCCAGGATTCACCCCTCCACTTT.

This chain links TRBV4-1 with TRBJ1-6; weak D call: TRBD1 (6 bases). The V gene lost 4 bases and the J gene lost 8 bases, with 15 bases spanning the gap. The CDR3 contains 15 residues. CDR1 MGHRA and CDR2 YSYEKL come from the germline V gene. The CDR3 sequence: CASSLPDRTDSPLHF. For the CDR3, the DNA is TGCGCCAGCAGCCTCCCAGACAGGACGGATTCACCCCTCCACTTT.

This chain links TRBV5-1 with TRBJ2-5; D is perhaps TRBD1 (5 bases). The germline CDR1 and CDR2 sequences are SGHRS and YFSETQ. The V end was cut by 2 bases, the J end by 0 bases, with 8 bases between. The CDR3 consists of 14 residues. CDR3 sequence (DNA): TGCGCCAGCAGCTTCCTGGACAACCAAGAGACCCAGTACTTC. Its protein product is CASSFLDNQETQYF.

The genes are TRBV5-6 and TRBJ2-5; D is perhaps TRBD2 (6 bases). The CDR3 extends over 15 amino acids. V was shortened by 5 bases and J by 3 bases, with 17 bases between the two germline ends. Germline CDR1 reads SGHDT; CDR2 reads YYEEEE. The CDR3 DNA reads as TGTGCCAGCAGTCCCTGGGGTGGGGGGAAAGAGACCCAGTACTTC. This codes for CASSPWGGGKETQYF.

The chain employs TRBV10-3 and TRBJ2-1; 12 positions agree with TRBD2. CDR1 is ENHRY and CDR2 is SYGVKD in the germline V gene. There are 14 residues in the CDR3. V was clipped by 5 bases and J by 5 bases; unmatched bases: 1. This CDR3 reads CAISLAGGHNEQFF. As DNA, the CDR3 is TGTGCCATCAGTCTAGCGGGGGGGCACAATGAGCAGTTCTTC.